This T cell receptor beta chain derives from a study of CD8 T cells in Susac syndrome. Study outcomes and limitations: In its TCR sequencing and HLA analysis, the study acknowledged that the number of individuals was relatively small.

CD8+ and CD4+ blood T cells underwent TCR beta sequencing. While CD8+ and CD4+ T cells were isolated negatively, TEMRA cells were enriched by FACS. Germline CDR1 MDHEN, CDR2 SYDVKM. Deletions cut 5 bases from V and 7 bases from J, with 18 bases between. The CDR3 has 15 amino acids. Only a few counts were recorded for this clonotype. Its antigen is undetermined. Reverse transcription of roughly 0.5 to 1 ug RNA was carried out with random hexamers. The amplification used immunoSEQ multiplex PCR on TCR beta CDR3; it spanned 54 Vbeta and 13 Jbeta. TCRdb recomputed calls from the immunoSEQ multiplex PCR reads with MiXCR, one row per CDR3 protein. The sample carries roughly 80,000 distinct CDR3 sequences, about 91% recorded once.

The source of this sequence is a human donor with multiple sclerosis. Sequencing was performed on CD8+ T cells from PBMCs. The chain joins TRBV28 to TRBJ2-1, with D perhaps TRBD2 (5 bases). The DNA of the CDR3 is TGTGCCAGCAGTCCCCTTTTGGGGAGTGGGAATGAGCAGTTCTTC. Translating gives CASSPLLGSGNEQFF.